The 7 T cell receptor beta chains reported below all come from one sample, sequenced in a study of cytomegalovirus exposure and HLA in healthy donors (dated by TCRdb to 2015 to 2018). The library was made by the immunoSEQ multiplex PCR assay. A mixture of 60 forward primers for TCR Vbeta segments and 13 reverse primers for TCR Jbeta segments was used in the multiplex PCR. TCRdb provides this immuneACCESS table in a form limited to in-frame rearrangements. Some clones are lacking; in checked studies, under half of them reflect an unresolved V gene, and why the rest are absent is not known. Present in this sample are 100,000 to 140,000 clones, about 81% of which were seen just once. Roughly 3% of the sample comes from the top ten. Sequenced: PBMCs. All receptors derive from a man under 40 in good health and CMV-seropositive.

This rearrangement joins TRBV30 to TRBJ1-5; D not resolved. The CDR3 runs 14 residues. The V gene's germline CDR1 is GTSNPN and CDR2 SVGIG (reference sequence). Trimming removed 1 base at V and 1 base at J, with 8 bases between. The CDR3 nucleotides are TGTGCCTGGAGTGCACAATTAAGCAATCAGCCCCAGCATTTT. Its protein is CAWSAQLSNQPQHF.

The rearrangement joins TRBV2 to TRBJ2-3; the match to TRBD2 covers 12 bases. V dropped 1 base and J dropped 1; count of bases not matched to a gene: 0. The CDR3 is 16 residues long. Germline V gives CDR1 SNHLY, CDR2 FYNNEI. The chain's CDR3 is CASSEGLAGGTDTQYF. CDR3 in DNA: TGTGCCAGCAGTGAAGGACTAGCGGGGGGCACAGATACGCAGTATTTT.

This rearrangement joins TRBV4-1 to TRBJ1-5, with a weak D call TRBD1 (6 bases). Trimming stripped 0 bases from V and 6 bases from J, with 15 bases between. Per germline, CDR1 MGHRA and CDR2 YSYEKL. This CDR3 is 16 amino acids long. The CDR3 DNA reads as TGCGCCAGCAGCCAAGATGGCCGGGGCAGGGGTCAGCCCCAGCATTTT. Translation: CASSQDGRGRGQPQHF.

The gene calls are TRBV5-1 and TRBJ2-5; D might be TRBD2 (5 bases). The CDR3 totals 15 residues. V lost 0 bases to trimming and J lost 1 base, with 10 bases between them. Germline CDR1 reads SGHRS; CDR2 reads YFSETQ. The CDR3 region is CASSLDGVFQETQYF. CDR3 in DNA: TGCGCCAGCAGCTTGGACGGGGTTTTCCAAGAGACCCAGTACTTC.

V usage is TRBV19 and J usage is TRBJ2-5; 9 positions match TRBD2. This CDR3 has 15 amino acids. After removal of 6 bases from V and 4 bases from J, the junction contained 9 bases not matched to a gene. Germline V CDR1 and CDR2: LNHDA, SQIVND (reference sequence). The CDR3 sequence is CASSPPGTSRETQYF. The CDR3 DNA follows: TGTGCCAGTAGCCCCCCCGGGACTAGCAGAGAGACCCAGTACTTC.

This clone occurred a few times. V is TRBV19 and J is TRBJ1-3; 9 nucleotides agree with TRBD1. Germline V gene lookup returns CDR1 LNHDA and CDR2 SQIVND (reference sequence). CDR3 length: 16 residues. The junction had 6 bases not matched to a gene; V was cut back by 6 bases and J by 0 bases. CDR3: CASSQQGALSGNTIYF. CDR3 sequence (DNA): TGTGCCAGTAGCCAACAGGGGGCACTCTCTGGAAACACCATATATTTT.

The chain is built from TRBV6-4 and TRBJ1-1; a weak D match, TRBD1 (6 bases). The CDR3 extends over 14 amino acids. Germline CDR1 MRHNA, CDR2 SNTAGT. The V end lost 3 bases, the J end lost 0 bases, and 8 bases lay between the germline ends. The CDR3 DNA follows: TGTGCCAGCAGTGAATCAGGGGTGAACACTGAAGCTTTCTTT. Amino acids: CASSESGVNTEAFF.